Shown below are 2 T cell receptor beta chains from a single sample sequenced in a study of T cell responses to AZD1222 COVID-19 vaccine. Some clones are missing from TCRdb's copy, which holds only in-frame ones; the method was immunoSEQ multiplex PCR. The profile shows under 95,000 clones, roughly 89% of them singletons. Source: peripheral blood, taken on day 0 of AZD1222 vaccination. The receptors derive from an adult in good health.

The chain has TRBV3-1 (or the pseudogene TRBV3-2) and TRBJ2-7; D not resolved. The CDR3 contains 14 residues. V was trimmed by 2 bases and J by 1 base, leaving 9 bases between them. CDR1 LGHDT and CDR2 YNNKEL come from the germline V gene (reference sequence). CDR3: CASSQRHGSYEQYF. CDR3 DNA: TGTGCCAGCAGCCAAAGGCACGGATCCTACGAGCAGTACTTC.

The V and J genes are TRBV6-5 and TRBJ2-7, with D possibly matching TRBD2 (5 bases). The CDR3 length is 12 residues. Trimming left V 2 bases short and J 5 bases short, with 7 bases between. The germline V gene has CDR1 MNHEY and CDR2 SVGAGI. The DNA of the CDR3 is TGTGCCAGCAGTTACGCGCGGGACGAGCAGTACTTC. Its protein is CASSYARDEQYF.